This T cell receptor beta chain was identified during a study of cytomegalovirus exposure and HLA in healthy donors. Trimming cost V 3 bases and J 1 base, with 12 bases left between them. The CDR3 loop spans 15 amino acids. The germline CDR1 and CDR2 sequences are KGHSH and LQKENI. PCR employed 60 Vbeta and 13 Jbeta primers. Measured with immunoSEQ multiplex PCR; TCRdb has only the in-frame clones, and not every one. The sample contains around 160,000 clones, around 84% of which appear only once. Points on this clone: The antigen is not known.

Healthy bone marrow donors formed the donor group. Study-level results: Later, TCR association rates were found to vary by HLA locus, highest for DRB1 and lowest for HLA-C. The classifier reportedly diagnosed cytomegalovirus status with high specificity and sensitivity.

V and J are TRBV18 and TRBJ1-1; D is perhaps TRBD1 (6 bases). The receptor was derived from a man between 35 and 55 years old in good health and CMV-seropositive. The sample was PBMCs. CDR3: CASSPGTIQNTEAFF. The CDR3 DNA reads TGTGCCAGCTCACCGGGGACAATACAGAACACTGAAGCTTTCTTT.